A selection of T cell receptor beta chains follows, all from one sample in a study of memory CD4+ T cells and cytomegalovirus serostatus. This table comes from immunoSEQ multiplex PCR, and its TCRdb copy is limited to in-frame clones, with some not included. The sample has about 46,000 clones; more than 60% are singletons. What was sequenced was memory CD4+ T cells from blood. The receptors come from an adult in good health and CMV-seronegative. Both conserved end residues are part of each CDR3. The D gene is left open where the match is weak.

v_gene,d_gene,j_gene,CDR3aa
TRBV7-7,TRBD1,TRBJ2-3,CASSPIPGTGGSDTQYF
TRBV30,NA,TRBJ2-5,CAWSVGVMETQYF
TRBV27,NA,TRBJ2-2,CASSLRERNTGELFF
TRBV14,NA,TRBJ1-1,CASSTRTGTEAFF
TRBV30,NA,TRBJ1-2,CAWTLRFQNRETNYGYTF
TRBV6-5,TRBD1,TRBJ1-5,CASRQGASQPQHF
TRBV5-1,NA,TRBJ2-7,CASSLELSSYEQYF
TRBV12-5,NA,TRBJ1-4,CASGLLSHGTLREKLFF
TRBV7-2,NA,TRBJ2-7,CASSLDGGRIQYF
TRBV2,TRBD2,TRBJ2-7,CASIEGGVSSYEQYF
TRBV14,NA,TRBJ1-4,CASSHLGEEKLFF
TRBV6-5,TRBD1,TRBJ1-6,CASSSGTGDSPLHF
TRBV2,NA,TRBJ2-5,CASISQETQYF
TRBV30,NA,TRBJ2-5,CAWTREETQYF
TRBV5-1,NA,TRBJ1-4,CASSLAGTNEKLFF
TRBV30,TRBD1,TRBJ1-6,CAWSETGNSPLHF
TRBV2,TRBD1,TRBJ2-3,CASRTGPSTDTQYF
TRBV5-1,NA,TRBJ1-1,CASSANMEMNTEAFF
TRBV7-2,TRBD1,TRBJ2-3,CASSLLGQSTDTQYF
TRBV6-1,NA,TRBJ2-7,CASSEARDYEQYF
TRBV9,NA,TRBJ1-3,CASSVEGMGGNTIYF
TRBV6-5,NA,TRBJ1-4,CASSRLGVIEKLFF
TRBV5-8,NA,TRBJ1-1,CASSLYGSLGNTEAFF
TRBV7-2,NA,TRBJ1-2,CASSLYGSGYTF
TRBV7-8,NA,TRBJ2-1,CASTAPDGQVHEQFF
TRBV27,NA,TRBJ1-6,CASRVRDYNSPLHF
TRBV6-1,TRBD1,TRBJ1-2,CASSVEQGYGYTF
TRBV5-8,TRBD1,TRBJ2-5,CASSLRTGLETQYF
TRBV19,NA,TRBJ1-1,CASIERGEAFF
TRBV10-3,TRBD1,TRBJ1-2,CAISDDRVNYGYTF
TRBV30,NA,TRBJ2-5,CAWSKAFEETQYF
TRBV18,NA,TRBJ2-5,CASSNDSPRETQYF
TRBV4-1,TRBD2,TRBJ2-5,CASSHVSGGSVWTQYF
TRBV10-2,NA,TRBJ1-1,CASGGDLYTEAFF
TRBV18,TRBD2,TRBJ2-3,CASSRLLGLAASTDTQYF
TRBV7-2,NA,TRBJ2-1,CASSLDRAGEQFF
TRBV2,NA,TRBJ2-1,CASNKDGYNEQFF
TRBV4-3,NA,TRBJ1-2,CASSLDNNYGYTF
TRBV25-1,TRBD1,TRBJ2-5,CASSTSGTEETQYF
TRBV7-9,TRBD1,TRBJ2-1,CASSLAVDRGIHNEQFF
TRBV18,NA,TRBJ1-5,CASSPLADQGWQPQHF
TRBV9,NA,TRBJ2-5,CASSVAGGSRTQYF
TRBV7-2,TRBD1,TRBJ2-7,CASSPLGTGTTEQYF